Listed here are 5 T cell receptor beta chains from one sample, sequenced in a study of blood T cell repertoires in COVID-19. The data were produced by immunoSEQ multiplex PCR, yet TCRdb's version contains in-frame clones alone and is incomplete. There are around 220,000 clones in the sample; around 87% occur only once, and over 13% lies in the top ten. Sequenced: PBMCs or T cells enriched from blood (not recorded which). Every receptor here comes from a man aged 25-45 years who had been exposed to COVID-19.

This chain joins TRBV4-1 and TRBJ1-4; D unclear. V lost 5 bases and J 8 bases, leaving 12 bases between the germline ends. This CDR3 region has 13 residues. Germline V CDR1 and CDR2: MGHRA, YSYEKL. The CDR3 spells CASSSVVREKLFF. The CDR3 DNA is TGCGCCAGCAGCTCTGTAGTGCGGGAAAAACTGTTTTTT.

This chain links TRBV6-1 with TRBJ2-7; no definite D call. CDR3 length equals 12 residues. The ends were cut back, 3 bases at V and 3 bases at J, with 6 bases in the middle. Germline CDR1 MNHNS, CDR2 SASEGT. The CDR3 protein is CASSDNIYEQYF. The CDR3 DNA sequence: TGTGCCAGCAGTGATAACATCTACGAGCAGTACTTC.

CDR3: CASSLTGRAEAFF. The CDR3 DNA sequence: TGTGCCAGCAGTTTGACAGGGCGAGCTGAAGCTTTCTTT. V usage is TRBV12-3 or TRBV12-4 and J usage is TRBJ1-1, with 7 nucleotides matching TRBD1. CDR3 size: 13 residues. J was trimmed by 6 bases and V by 3 bases; bases with no gene match: 4.

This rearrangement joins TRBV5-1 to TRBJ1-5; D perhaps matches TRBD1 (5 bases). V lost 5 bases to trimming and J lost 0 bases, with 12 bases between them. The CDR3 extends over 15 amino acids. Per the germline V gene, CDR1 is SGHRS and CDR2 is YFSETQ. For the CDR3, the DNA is TGCGCCAGCAGTATAGGGGTAGGTAGCAATCAGCCCCAGCATTTT. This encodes CASSIGVGSNQPQHF.

In nucleotides, the CDR3 is TGCGCCAGCAGCCAAGATCCGGGGACAGGGTCCCCCTACGAGCAGTACTTC. Protein product: CASSQDPGTGSPYEQYF. The chain employs TRBV4-1 and TRBJ2-7, with TRBD1 matching over 9 bases. The CDR3 sequence is 17 residues long. Germline values: CDR1 MGHRA, CDR2 YSYEKL. V dropped 0 bases and J dropped 2; count of bases not matched to a gene: 8.